These 10 T cell receptor beta chains were all obtained from the same sample, sequenced in a study of early T cells in non-severe SARS-CoV-2 infection. One entry per CDR3 protein results from TCRdb running MiXCR on the 5' RACE reads. The data contain roughly 40,000 distinct CDR3 sequences, 12% of them seen just once; the ten biggest clones take up approximately 16%. The material sequenced was whole blood. Receptor source: an adult who was a healthcare worker with PCR-confirmed SARS-CoV-2 infection or an uninfected control (not recorded which).

This chain joins TRBV6-2 or TRBV6-3 and TRBJ1-1, with 8 bases identical to TRBD1. The CDR3 is made up of 16 amino acids. CDR1 is MNHEY and CDR2 is SVGEGT in the germline V gene. After removal of 6 bases from V and 5 bases from J, the junction contained 14 bases not matched to a gene. CDR3 residues: CASSSGVQGARTEAFF. CDR3 in DNA: TGTGCCAGCAGCTCCGGGGTTCAGGGGGCGAGGACTGAAGCTTTCTTT.

The chain combines TRBV14 with TRBJ2-1, with D uncertain. With 3 bases removed from V and 6 bases from J, the gap between germline ends came to 15 bases. The germline V gene has CDR1 SGHDN and CDR2 FVKESK. The CDR3 sequence is 15 residues long. The CDR3 sequence is CASSQAASWANEQFF. CDR3 bases: TGTGCCAGCAGCCAGGCGGCTAGTTGGGCCAATGAGCAGTTCTTC.

In its sample, this clonotype was seen a few times. The J gene is TRBJ2-7, the V gene TRBV6-6; a possible D gene is TRBD1 (6 bases). The CDR3 runs 15 residues. V gave up 6 bases and J gave up 1 base, with 16 bases separating them. Per germline, CDR1 MNHNY and CDR2 SVGAGI (reference sequence). CDR3 DNA: TGTGCCAGCAGGACCGGGACAAGCTTTTCCTACGAGCAGTACTTC. Translation gives CASRTGTSFSYEQYF.

This clonotype was seen at least ten times. V and J are TRBV7-3 and TRBJ2-5, with D perhaps matching TRBD2 (6 bases). The CDR3 has 13 residues. V dropped 3 bases and J dropped 4 bases, with 9 bases sitting between them. The germline CDR1 and CDR2 sequences are SGHTA and FQGTGA. The CDR3 region is CASSFWGGETQYF. The CDR3 coding sequence is TGTGCCAGCAGCTTCTGGGGAGGAGAGACCCAGTACTTC.

This clonotype was seen repeatedly, ten times or more. This chain joins TRBV9 and TRBJ2-1; 7 bases agree with TRBD1. The CDR3 consists of 14 residues. J lost 5 bases, V lost 3 bases, and 5 bases had no gene match. Germline V lookup: CDR1 SGDLS, CDR2 YYNGEE. The CDR3 here is CASSAGTVDNEQFF. In DNA, the CDR3 is TGTGCCAGCAGCGCGGGGACAGTGGACAATGAGCAGTTCTTC.

This clonotype was counted at least ten times. The V and J genes are TRBV6-5 and TRBJ2-1, with D unresolved. The CDR3 is made up of 12 amino acids. The V and J ends lost 6 bases and 12 bases respectively, with 15 bases between them. In germline, CDR1 is MNHEY, CDR2 SVGAGI. The CDR3 protein is CASRGEVGLQFF. Written as DNA, the CDR3 is TGTGCCAGCAGGGGCGAGGTTGGCTTGCAGTTCTTC.

This chain links TRBV11-1 with TRBJ2-5, with D possibly matching TRBD1 (6 bases). The germline V and J ends were trimmed by 5 bases and 1 base, with 11 bases remaining between them. The germline V gene encodes CDR1 SGHAT and CDR2 FQDESV (reference sequence). This CDR3 region has 14 residues. CDR3 sequence: CASSPGTFQETQYF. The DNA for the CDR3 is TGTGCCAGCAGCCCGGGGACATTCCAAGAGACCCAGTACTTC.

This clonotype has ten or more counts. CDR3 sequence: CASSLGPTDTQYF. CDR3 DNA sequence: TGTGCCAGCAGCTTAGGGCCGACGGATACGCAGTATTTT. V is TRBV7-3 and J is TRBJ2-3; D is undetermined. Trimming shortened V by 2 bases and J by 6 bases, and 9 bases separated the two germline ends. Germline assignment: CDR1 SGHTA and CDR2 FQGTGA. The CDR3 length is 13 residues.

There are a few counts of this clonotype. The chain is built from TRBV6-6 and TRBJ1-1; D is unclear. Trimming took 4 bases from V and 4 from J, leaving 10 bases between them. Germline V gene data show CDR1 as MNHNY and CDR2 as SVGAGI (reference sequence). The CDR3 contains 13 residues. CDR3 in DNA: TGTGCCAGCAGTTTAGATGCGGGCACTGAAGCTTTCTTT. This codes for CASSLDAGTEAFF.

The chain employs TRBV5-5 and TRBJ2-2; D could derive from TRBD1 or TRBD2 (5 bases each). The CDR3 contains 15 residues. Germline CDR1 reads SGHKS; CDR2 reads YYEKEE (reference sequence). The V gene lost 4 bases and the J gene lost 1 base, with 11 bases spanning the gap. In DNA form, the CDR3 reads TGTGCCAGCAGCCTTGGGACGGTGAACACCGGGGAGCTGTTTTTT. Translated, it gives CASSLGTVNTGELFF.